This entry features one TCR beta chain sequence. Together with a sample-barcoded 5' primer, a J-beta primer mix was included in a second PCR lasting about 7 to 11 cycles. Every single cDNA molecule received a tag from a template-switch adaptor with 12 random nucleotides. MiXCR, applied by TCRdb to the 5' RACE reads, yields one record per CDR3 protein. The sample holds 700,000 or so distinct CDR3 sequences, roughly 43% seen once. The sample is drawn from a study of blood T cells in healthy people across ages. The sample consisted of blood. The receptor's source is a man at least 80 years old in good health.

The CDR3 DNA reads as TGTGCCAGCAGATCCGGTAGGGCTGGCAATCAGCCCCAGTACTTC. Translating gives CASRSGRAGNQPQYF. V and J are TRBV6-2 or TRBV6-3 and TRBJ2-5; D gene uncertain. Germline V lookup: CDR1 MNHEY, CDR2 SVGEGT. The CDR3 has 15 amino acids. V lost 6 bases, J lost 9 bases, and 23 bases lay in between.